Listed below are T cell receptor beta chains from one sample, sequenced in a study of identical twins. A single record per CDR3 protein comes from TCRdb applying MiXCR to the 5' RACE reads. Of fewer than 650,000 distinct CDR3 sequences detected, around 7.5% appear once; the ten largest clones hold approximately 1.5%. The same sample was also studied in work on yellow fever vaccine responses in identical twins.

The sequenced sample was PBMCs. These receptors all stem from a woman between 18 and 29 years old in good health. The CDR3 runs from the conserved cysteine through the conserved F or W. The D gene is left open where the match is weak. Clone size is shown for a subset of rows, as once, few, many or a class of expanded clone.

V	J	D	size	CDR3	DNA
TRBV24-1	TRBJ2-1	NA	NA	CATGLNSYNEQFF	TGTGCCACCGGACTGAACTCCTACAATGAGCAGTTCTTC
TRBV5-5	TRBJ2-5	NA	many	CASSLGPSQETQYF	TGTGCCAGCAGCTTGGGACCCTCCCAAGAGACCCAGTACTTC
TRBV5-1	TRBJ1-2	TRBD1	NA	CASSPDGQDNYGYTF	TGCGCCAGCAGCCCCGACGGACAGGACAACTATGGCTACACCTTC
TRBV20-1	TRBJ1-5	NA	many	CSAKVGLRGNQPQHF	TGCAGTGCTAAAGTGGGGTTAAGGGGCAATCAGCCCCAGCATTTT
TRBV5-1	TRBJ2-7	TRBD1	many	CASSPRDRVNEQYF	TGCGCCAGCAGCCCCCGGGACAGGGTCAACGAGCAGTACTTC
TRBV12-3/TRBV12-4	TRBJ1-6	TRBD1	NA	CASRVDRVLSPLHF	TGTGCCAGCAGGGTGGACAGGGTACTTTCACCCCTCCACTTT
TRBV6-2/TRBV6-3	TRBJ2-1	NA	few	CASSYVWAGAQFF	TGTGCCAGCAGTTACGTGTGGGCGGGGGCCCAATTCTTC
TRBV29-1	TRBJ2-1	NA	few	CSVVGSAVFF	TGCAGCGTTGTGGGCAGCGCGGTGTTCTTC
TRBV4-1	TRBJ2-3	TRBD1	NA	CASSPIMGTGDPDTQYF	TGCGCCAGCAGCCCCATTATGGGGACAGGGGACCCAGATACGCAGTATTTT
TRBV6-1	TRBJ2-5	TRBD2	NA	CASIPTSGQETQYF	TGTGCCAGCATACCGACTAGCGGCCAAGAGACCCAGTACTTC
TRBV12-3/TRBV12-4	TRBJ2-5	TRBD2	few	CASSNTGTSGRAGETQYF	TGTGCCAGCAGCAATACCGGGACTAGCGGGAGGGCCGGGGAGACCCAGTACTTC
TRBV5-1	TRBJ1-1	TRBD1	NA	CASSLYRTGRWGTEAFF	TGCGCCAGCAGCTTATATAGGACAGGCCGGTGGGGCACTGAAGCTTTCTTT
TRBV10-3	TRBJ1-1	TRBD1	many	CATSSPAGQGWYTEAFF	TGTGCCACCTCAAGCCCCGCGGGACAGGGGTGGTACACTGAAGCTTTCTTT
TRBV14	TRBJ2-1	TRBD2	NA	CASTSTSGSHRQFF	TGTGCCAGCACCTCGACTAGCGGGTCCCACCGGCAGTTCTTC
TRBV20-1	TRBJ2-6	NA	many	CSASLHSGANVLTF	TGCAGTGCTAGTCTCCACTCTGGGGCCAACGTCCTGACTTTC
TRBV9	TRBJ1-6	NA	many	CASSVEFSPLHF	TGTGCCAGCAGCGTAGAATTTTCACCCCTCCACTTT
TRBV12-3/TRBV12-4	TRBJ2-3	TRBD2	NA	CASSLDLRLARDTQYF	TGTGCCAGCAGTTTAGACCTCAGACTAGCTCGGGATACGCAGTATTTT
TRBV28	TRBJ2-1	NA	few	CASSWDGRGNEQFF	TGTGCCAGCAGTTGGGACGGACGGGGCAATGAGCAGTTCTTC
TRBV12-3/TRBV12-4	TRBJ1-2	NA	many	CASSVDGTIFNYGYTF	TGTGCCAGCAGTGTGGACGGAACCATATTTAACTATGGCTACACCTTC
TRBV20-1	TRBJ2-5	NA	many	CSARMDPQETQYF	TGCAGTGCTAGGATGGACCCCCAAGAGACCCAGTACTTC
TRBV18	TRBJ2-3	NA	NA	CASSSTFTDTQYF	TGTGCCAGCTCCTCCACCTTCACAGATACGCAGTATTTT
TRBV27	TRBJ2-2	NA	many	CASSPTTRGGELFF	TGTGCCAGCAGTCCAACCACACGGGGCGGGGAGCTGTTTTTT
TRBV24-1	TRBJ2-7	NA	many	CATSDPGSSYEQYF	TGTGCCACCAGTGATCCTGGTAGCTCCTACGAGCAGTACTTC
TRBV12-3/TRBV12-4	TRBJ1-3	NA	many	CASKEGRGSGNTIYF	TGTGCCAGCAAGGAAGGGAGGGGCTCTGGAAACACCATATATTTT
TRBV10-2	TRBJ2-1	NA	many	CASSEGRYNEQFF	TGTGCCAGCAGCGAGGGACGTTACAATGAGCAGTTCTTC
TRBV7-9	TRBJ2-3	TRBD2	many	CASSSLKAGGPDTQYF	TGTGCCAGCAGCTCCCTAAAAGCGGGGGGCCCAGATACGCAGTATTTT
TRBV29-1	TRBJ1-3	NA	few	CSVERWQGKGNTIYF	TGCAGCGTTGAACGGTGGCAGGGGAAGGGAAACACCATATATTTT
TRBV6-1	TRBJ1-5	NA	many	CASSEAIFQPQHF	TGTGCCAGCAGTGAAGCAATTTTTCAGCCCCAGCATTTT
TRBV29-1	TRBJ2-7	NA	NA	CSVVSGRTDEQYF	TGCAGCGTTGTCTCAGGCCGAACGGACGAGCAGTACTTC
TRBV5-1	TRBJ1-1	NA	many	CASSFLYDRRGTEAFF	TGCGCCAGCAGCTTTCTTTACGACAGGCGCGGCACTGAAGCTTTCTTT
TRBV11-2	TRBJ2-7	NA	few	CASTRAYEQYF	TGTGCCAGCACTCGGGCCTACGAGCAGTACTTC
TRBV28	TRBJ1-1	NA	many	CASSPYGGENTEAFF	TGTGCCAGCAGTCCATATGGCGGGGAGAACACTGAAGCTTTCTTT
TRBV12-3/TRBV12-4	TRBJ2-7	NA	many	CASSSGPSYEQYF	TGTGCCAGCAGTTCGGGACCGTCCTACGAGCAGTACTTC
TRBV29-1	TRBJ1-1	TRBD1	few	CSVRTGAGTEAFF	TGCAGCGTTCGGACAGGGGCCGGCACTGAAGCTTTCTTT
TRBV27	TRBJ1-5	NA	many	CASSFGVGGPQHF	TGTGCCAGCAGTTTTGGAGTGGGGGGGCCCCAGCATTTT
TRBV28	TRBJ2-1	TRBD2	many	CASSLGGSGGNEQFF	TGTGCCAGCAGTTTAGGCGGGAGCGGAGGAAATGAGCAGTTCTTC
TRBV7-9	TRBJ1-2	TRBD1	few	CASSFSGGTGGDGYTF	TGTGCCAGCAGCTTCAGTGGAGGAACAGGGGGCGATGGCTACACCTTC
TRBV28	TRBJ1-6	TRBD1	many	CASNPTGGMNSPLHF	TGTGCCAGCAACCCGACAGGGGGTATGAATTCACCCCTCCACTTT
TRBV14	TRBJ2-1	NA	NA	CASSPTVYSYNEQFF	TGTGCCAGCAGCCCGACAGTCTATTCCTACAATGAGCAGTTCTTC
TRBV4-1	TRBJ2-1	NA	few	CASSQDLPGLGGNEQFF	TGCGCCAGCAGCCAAGATCTTCCGGGGCTTGGTGGGAATGAGCAGTTCTTC
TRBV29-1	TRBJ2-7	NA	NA	CSVGDSNYEQYF	TGCAGCGTTGGGGACTCGAACTACGAGCAGTACTTC
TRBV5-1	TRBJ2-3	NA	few	CASSPPAAGTDTQYF	TGCGCCAGCAGCCCCCCCGCCGCAGGCACAGATACGCAGTATTTT
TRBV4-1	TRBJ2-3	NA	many	CASSLVYDAIPSTDTQYF	TGCGCCAGCAGCCTAGTCTACGATGCCATCCCCAGCACAGATACGCAGTATTTT
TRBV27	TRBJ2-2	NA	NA	CASSLKSVFVTGELFF	TGTGCCAGCAGTTTAAAGAGCGTTTTCGTCACCGGGGAGCTGTTTTTT
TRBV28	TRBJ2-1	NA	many	CASTERPDNEQFF	TGTGCCAGCACGGAGCGGCCAGACAATGAGCAGTTCTTC
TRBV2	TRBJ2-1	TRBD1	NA	CASSEVGQGHNEQFF	TGTGCCAGCAGTGAAGTGGGACAGGGCCACAATGAGCAGTTCTTC
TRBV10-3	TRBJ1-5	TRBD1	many	CAISESSGGFFPQHF	TGTGCCATCAGTGAGTCGTCAGGGGGCTTCTTTCCCCAGCATTTT
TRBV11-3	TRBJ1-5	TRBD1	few	CASSSKGAIGNQPQHF	TGTGCCAGCAGCTCGAAGGGGGCCATTGGCAATCAGCCCCAGCATTTT
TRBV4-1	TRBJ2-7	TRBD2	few	CASSPLGTSGSPSYEQYF	TGCGCCAGCAGCCCTCTCGGGACTAGCGGGAGTCCCTCCTACGAGCAGTACTTC
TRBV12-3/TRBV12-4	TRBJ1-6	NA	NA	CASSREGLYNSPLHF	TGTGCCAGCAGTCGTGAGGGACTCTATAATTCACCCCTCCACTTT
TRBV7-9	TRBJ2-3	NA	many	CASSLQRSTDTQYF	TGTGCCAGCAGCTTACAGCGGAGCACAGATACGCAGTATTTT
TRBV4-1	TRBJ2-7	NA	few	CASSPSIIRDIYEQYF	TGCGCCAGCAGCCCGAGCATCATCCGGGACATCTACGAGCAGTACTTC
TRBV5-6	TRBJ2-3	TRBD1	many	CASSLGQGTTDTQYF	TGTGCCAGCAGCTTGGGACAGGGGACCACAGATACGCAGTATTTT
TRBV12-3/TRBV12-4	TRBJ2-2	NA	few	CASRPQGSTGELFF	TGTGCCAGCCGCCCCCAGGGTAGTACCGGGGAGCTGTTTTTT
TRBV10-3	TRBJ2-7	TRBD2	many	CAISTTSTSGQTEQYF	TGTGCCATCAGTACAACCTCGACTAGCGGACAAACCGAGCAGTACTTC
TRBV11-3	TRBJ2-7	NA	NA	CASSLVGRRDPYEQYF	TGTGCCAGCAGCTTAGTAGGACGGCGAGATCCCTACGAGCAGTACTTC
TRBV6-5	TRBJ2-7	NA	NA	CASSYSSLGYEQYF	TGTGCCAGCAGTTACTCGTCGTTAGGGTATGAGCAGTACTTC
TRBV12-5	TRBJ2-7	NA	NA	CASGSSEGGLNEQYF	TGTGCTAGTGGTTCCTCCGAGGGGGGGCTAAACGAGCAGTACTTC
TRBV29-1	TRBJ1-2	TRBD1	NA	CSVGIGQGSYGYTF	TGCAGCGTTGGTATTGGACAGGGCAGCTATGGCTACACCTTC
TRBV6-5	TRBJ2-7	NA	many	CASSYDRWGYEQYF	TGTGCCAGCAGTTACGACCGGTGGGGCTACGAGCAGTACTTC